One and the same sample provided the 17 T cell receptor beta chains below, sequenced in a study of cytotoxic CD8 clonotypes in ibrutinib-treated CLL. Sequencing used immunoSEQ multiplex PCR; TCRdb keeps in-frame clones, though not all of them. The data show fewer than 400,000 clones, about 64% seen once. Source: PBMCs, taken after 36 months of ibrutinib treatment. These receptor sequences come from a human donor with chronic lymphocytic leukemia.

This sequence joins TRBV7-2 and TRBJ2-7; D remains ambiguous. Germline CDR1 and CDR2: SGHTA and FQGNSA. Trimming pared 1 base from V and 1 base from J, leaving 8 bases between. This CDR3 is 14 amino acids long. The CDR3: CASSLDSPSYEQYF. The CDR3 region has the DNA TGTGCCAGCAGCTTAGACAGCCCGTCCTACGAGCAGTACTTC.

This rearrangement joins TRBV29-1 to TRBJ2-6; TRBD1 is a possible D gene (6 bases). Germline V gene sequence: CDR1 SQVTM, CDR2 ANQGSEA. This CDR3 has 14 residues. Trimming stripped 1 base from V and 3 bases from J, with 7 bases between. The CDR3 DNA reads TGCAGCGTTGAAGGGGGGCTTGGGGCCAACGTCCTGACTTTC. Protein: CSVEGGLGANVLTF. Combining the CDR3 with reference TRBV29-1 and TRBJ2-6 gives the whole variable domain SAVISQKPSRDICQRGTSLTIQCQVDSQVTMMFWYRQQPGQSLTLIATANQGSEATYESGFVIDKFPISRPNLTFSTLTVSNMSPEDSSIYLCSVEGGLGANVLTFGAGSRLTVL.

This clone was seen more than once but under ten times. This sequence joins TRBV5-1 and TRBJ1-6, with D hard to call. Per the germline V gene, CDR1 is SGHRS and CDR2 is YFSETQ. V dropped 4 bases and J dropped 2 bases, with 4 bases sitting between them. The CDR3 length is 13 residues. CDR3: CASSATYNSPLHF. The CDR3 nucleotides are TGCGCCAGCAGCGCGACCTATAATTCACCCCTCCACTTT.

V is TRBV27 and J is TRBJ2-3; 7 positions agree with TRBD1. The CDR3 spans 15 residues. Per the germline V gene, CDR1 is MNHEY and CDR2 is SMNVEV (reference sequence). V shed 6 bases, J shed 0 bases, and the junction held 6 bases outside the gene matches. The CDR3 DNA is TGTGCCAGCAGGACTACAGGGGTTAGCACAGATACGCAGTATTTT. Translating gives CASRTTGVSTDTQYF.

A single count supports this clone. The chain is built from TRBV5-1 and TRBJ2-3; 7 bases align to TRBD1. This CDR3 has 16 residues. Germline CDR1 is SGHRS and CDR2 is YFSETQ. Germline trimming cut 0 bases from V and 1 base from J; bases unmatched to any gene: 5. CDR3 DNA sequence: TGCGCCAGCAGCTTGGCTAGGGGGCACGGCACAGATACGCAGTATTTT. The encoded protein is CASSLARGHGTDTQYF.

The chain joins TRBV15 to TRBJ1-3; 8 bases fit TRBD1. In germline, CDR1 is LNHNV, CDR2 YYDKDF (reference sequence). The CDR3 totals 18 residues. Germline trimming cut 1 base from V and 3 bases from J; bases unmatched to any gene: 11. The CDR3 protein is CATSRAPLAGGYGNTIYF. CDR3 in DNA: TGTGCCACCAGCAGAGCTCCTCTGGCAGGGGGCTATGGAAACACCATATATTTT.

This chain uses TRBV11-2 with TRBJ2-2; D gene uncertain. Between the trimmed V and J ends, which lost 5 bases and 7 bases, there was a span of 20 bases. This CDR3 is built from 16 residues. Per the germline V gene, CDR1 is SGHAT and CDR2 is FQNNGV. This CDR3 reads CASSPERVVRVGELFF. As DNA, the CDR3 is TGTGCCAGCAGCCCCGAGAGAGTGGTCCGGGTCGGGGAGCTGTTTTTT.

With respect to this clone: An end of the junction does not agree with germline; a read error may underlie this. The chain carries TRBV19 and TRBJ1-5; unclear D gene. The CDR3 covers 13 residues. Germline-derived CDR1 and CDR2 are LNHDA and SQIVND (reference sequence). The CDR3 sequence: CASSLDWGQPQHF. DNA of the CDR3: TGTGCCAGTAGTCTAGACTGGGGTCAGCCCCAGCATTTT.

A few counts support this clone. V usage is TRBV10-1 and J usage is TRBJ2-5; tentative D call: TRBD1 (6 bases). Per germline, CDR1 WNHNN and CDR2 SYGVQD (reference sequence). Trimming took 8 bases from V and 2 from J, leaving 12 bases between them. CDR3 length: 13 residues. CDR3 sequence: CASGQGPQETQYF. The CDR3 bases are TGCGCCAGCGGGCAGGGGCCTCAAGAGACCCAGTACTTC.

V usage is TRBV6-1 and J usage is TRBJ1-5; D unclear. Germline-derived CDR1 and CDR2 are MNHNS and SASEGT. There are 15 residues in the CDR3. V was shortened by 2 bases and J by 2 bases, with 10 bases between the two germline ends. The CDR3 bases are TGTGCCAGCAGTGAACGCCCCGAGCGCAATCAGCCCCAGCATTTT. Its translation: CASSERPERNQPQHF.

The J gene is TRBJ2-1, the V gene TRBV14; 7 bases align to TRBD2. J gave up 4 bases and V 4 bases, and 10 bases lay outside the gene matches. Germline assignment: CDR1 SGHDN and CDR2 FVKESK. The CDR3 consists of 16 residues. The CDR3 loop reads CASSLSRGGFYNEQFF. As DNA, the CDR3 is TGTGCCAGCAGCCTCAGTCGCGGGGGTTTTTACAATGAGCAGTTCTTC.

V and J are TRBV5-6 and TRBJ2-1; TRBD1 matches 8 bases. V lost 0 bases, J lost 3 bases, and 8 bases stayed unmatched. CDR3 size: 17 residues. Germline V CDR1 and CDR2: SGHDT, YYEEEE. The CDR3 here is CASSLDITGGIYNEQFF. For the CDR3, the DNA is TGTGCCAGCAGCTTGGACATAACAGGGGGTATCTACAATGAGCAGTTCTTC.

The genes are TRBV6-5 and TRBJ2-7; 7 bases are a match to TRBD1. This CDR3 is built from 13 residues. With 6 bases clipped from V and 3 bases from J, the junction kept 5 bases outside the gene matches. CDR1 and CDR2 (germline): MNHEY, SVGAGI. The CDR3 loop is CASRGTEDYEQYF. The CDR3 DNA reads TGTGCCAGCAGAGGGACAGAGGACTACGAGCAGTACTTC.

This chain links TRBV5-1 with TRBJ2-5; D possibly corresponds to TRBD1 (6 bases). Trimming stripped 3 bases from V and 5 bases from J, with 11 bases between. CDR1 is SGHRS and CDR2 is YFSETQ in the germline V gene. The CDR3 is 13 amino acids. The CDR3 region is CASSWWGRETQYF. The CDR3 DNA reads TGCGCCAGCAGCTGGTGGGGGCGGGAGACCCAGTACTTC.

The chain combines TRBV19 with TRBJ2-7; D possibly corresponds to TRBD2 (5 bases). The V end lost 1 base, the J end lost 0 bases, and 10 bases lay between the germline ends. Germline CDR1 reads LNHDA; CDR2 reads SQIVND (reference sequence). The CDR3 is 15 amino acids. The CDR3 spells CASSIAGLSSYEQYF. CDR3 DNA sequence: TGTGCCAGTAGTATAGCGGGGTTGAGCTCCTACGAGCAGTACTTC.

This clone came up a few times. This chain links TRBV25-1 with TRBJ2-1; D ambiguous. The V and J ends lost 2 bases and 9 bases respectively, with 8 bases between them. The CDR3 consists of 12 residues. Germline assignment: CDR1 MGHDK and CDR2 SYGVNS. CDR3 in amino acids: CASSEGQLEQFF. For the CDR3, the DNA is TGTGCCAGCAGTGAAGGCCAGCTTGAGCAGTTCTTC.

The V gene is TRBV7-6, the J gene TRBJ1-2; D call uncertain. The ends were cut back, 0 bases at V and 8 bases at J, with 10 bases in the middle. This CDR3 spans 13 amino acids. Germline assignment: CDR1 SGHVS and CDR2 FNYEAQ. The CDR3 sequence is CASSLATAQGYTF. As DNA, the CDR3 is TGTGCCAGCAGCTTAGCAACAGCTCAGGGCTACACCTTC.